These T cell receptor beta chains were read from a single sample in a study of post-analysis software for immune sequencing data. TCRdb reprocessed the PCR reads via MiXCR and lists one record per CDR3 protein. The sample gives hundreds of thousands of distinct CDR3 sequences, 44% of which show up once; approximately 1.7% is in the top ten. Sequenced input: blood. The receptors shown here come from a girl aged 5-17 years with multiple sclerosis. Both conserved end residues are trimmed from each CDR3. Fields, in order: J gene, V gene, CDR3 protein.

J gene: TRBJ2-1; V gene: TRBV12-3/TRBV12-4; CDR3 protein: ASTLGDYDYNEQF
J gene: TRBJ2-1; V gene: TRBV5-4; CDR3 protein: ASSINGQAYNEQF
J gene: TRBJ2-7; V gene: TRBV6-5; CDR3 protein: ASSTGMTGTYEQY
J gene: TRBJ1-2; V gene: TRBV5-1; CDR3 protein: ASRTGTGSEGYT
J gene: TRBJ2-1; V gene: TRBV7-6; CDR3 protein: ASSLESPGRGSYNEQF
J gene: TRBJ2-7; V gene: TRBV12-3/TRBV12-4; CDR3 protein: ASSPSTYEQY
J gene: TRBJ1-1; V gene: TRBV5-1; CDR3 protein: ASSYRSLNTEAF
J gene: TRBJ2-1; V gene: TRBV29-1; CDR3 protein: SVEGGSSYNEQF
J gene: TRBJ2-2; V gene: TRBV18; CDR3 protein: ASWDPTNTGELF
J gene: -; V gene: TRBV20-1; CDR3 protein: SARRDPLIHEQY
J gene: TRBJ2-1; V gene: TRBV4-2; CDR3 protein: ASSRIGTSGSREQF
J gene: TRBJ2-5; V gene: TRBV5-1; CDR3 protein: ASSFSHGETQY
J gene: TRBJ1-2; V gene: TRBV3-1; CDR3 protein: ASSQEQASRGYT
J gene: TRBJ1-2; V gene: TRBV24-1; CDR3 protein: ATSDFGQPGGYT
J gene: TRBJ1-2; V gene: TRBV29-1; CDR3 protein: SVGSPTGEGYT
J gene: TRBJ2-1; V gene: TRBV4-2; CDR3 protein: ASSPPRAQVNEQF
J gene: TRBJ1-2; V gene: TRBV5-5; CDR3 protein: ASSRTSGDYGYT
J gene: TRBJ2-1; V gene: TRBV20-1; CDR3 protein: SAVGLAGTYNEQF
J gene: TRBJ2-7; V gene: TRBV18; CDR3 protein: ASSRQGVFDEQY
J gene: TRBJ2-7; V gene: TRBV20-1; CDR3 protein: SAGGEREPNEQY
J gene: TRBJ2-1; V gene: TRBV10-3; CDR3 protein: AISETSGSADEQF
J gene: TRBJ2-7; V gene: TRBV6-5; CDR3 protein: ASSYGAGVSAYEQY
J gene: TRBJ2-2; V gene: TRBV24-1; CDR3 protein: ATSDPGQGNTGELF
J gene: TRBJ2-1; V gene: TRBV12-3/TRBV12-4; CDR3 protein: ASSPVGGGRNNEQF
J gene: TRBJ2-7; V gene: TRBV6-1; CDR3 protein: ASSPGQGARGPYEQY
J gene: TRBJ1-2; V gene: TRBV6-5; CDR3 protein: ASGPGNT
J gene: TRBJ2-1; V gene: TRBV27; CDR3 protein: ASSLWGDNEQF
J gene: TRBJ2-3; V gene: TRBV7-2; CDR3 protein: ASSLDEVGLAADTQY
J gene: TRBJ2-3; V gene: TRBV20-1; CDR3 protein: SARVAGGTDTQY
J gene: TRBJ1-2; V gene: TRBV10-2; CDR3 protein: ASSFPGQGGGGYT
J gene: TRBJ2-3; V gene: TRBV20-1; CDR3 protein: SASGSSGRARDTQY
J gene: TRBJ2-7; V gene: TRBV5-1; CDR3 protein: ASSLGGGSYEQY
J gene: TRBJ1-2; V gene: TRBV24-1; CDR3 protein: ATSDMETIYGYT
J gene: TRBJ2-7; V gene: TRBV27; CDR3 protein: ASSFRDSQAYEQY
J gene: TRBJ2-7; V gene: TRBV5-1; CDR3 protein: ASSLYSKEFYEQY
J gene: TRBJ2-1; V gene: TRBV20-1; CDR3 protein: SARATGIPYSYNEQF
J gene: TRBJ2-7; V gene: TRBV9; CDR3 protein: ASSVEDGSYEQY
J gene: TRBJ2-1; V gene: TRBV7-3; CDR3 protein: ASSLTRAGEQF
J gene: TRBJ2-3; V gene: TRBV5-1; CDR3 protein: ASSLEGGVTDTQY
J gene: TRBJ1-2; V gene: TRBV10-3; CDR3 protein: AISTSTGGNLYGYT
J gene: TRBJ2-1; V gene: TRBV29-1; CDR3 protein: SVDTETTGGNEQF
J gene: TRBJ2-1; V gene: TRBV7-9; CDR3 protein: ASSPQTGKSHNEQF
J gene: TRBJ2-5; V gene: TRBV5-5; CDR3 protein: ASSWALGGSGETQY
J gene: TRBJ1-2; V gene: TRBV12-3/TRBV12-4; CDR3 protein: ASTPTGAYGYT
J gene: TRBJ2-1; V gene: TRBV9; CDR3 protein: ASSPQRVSNEQF
J gene: TRBJ1-2; V gene: TRBV7-2; CDR3 protein: ASSHGGGDSDYGYT
J gene: TRBJ2-5; V gene: TRBV6-6; CDR3 protein: ASSPRPIETQY
J gene: TRBJ2-7; V gene: TRBV30; CDR3 protein: AWSRAQNYYEQY
J gene: TRBJ2-7; V gene: TRBV12-3/TRBV12-4; CDR3 protein: ASSPGGPSSYEQY
J gene: TRBJ1-2; V gene: TRBV20-1; CDR3 protein: SAPGTRGNYGYT
J gene: -; V gene: TRBV4-1; CDR3 protein: ASSHPGTGGEQY
J gene: TRBJ2-7; V gene: TRBV12-3/TRBV12-4; CDR3 protein: ASSLGTMDEQY